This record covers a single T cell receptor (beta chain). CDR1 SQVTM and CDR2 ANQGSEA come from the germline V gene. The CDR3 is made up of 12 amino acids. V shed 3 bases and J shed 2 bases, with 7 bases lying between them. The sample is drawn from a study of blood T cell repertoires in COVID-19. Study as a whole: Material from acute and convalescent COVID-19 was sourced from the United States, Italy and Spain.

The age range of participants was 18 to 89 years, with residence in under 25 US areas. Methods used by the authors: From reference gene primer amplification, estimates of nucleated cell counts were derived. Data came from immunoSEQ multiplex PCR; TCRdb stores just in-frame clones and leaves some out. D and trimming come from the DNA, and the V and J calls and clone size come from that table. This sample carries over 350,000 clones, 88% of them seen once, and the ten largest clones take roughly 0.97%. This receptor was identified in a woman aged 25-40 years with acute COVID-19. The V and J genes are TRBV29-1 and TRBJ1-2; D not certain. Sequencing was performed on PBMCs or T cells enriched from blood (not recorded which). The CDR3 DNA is TGCAGCGTTGAGCCCAGGAACTATGGCTACACCTTC. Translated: CSVEPRNYGYTF. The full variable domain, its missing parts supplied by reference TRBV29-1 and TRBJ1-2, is SAVISQKPSRDICQRGTSLTIQCQVDSQVTMMFWYRQQPGQSLTLIATANQGSEATYESGFVIDKFPISRPNLTFSTLTVSNMSPEDSSIYLCSVEPRNYGYTFGSGTRLTVV.